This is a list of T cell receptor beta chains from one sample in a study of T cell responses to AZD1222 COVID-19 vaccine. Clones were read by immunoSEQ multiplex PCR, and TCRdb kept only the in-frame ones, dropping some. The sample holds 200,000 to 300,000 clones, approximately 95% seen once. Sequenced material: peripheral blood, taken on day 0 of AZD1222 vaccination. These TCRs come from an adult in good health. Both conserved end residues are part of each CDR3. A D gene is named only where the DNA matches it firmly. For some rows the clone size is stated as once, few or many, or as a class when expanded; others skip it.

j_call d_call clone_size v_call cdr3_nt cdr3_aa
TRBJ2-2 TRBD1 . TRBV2 TGTGCCAGCAGCTCGGACAGGGGAGTAGCCGGGGAGCTGTTTTTT CASSSDRGVAGELFF
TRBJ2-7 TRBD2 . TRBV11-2 TGTGCCAGCAGCTTAGCCCTTTTTCTTAGTAGCGGGAGCGACGAGCAGTACTTC CASSLALFLSSGSDEQYF
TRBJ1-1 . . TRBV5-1 TGCGCCAGCAGCTTGGTCAGGCTGGGGGACACTGAAGCTTTCTTT CASSLVRLGDTEAFF
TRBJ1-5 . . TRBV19 TGTGCCAGTAGTATAGAGGTAGGCAATCAGCCCCAGCATTTT CASSIEVGNQPQHF
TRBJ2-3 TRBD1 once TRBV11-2 TGTGCCAGCAGCCAACAGGGGGCTTATGTAGCCTATACGCAGTATTTT CASSQQGAYVAYTQYF
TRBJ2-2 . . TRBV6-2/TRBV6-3 TGTGCCAGCAGTTACCGGACAGCCGGGGAGCTGTTTTTT CASSYRTAGELFF
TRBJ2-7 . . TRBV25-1 TGTGCCAGCTCGGCAGGCCTTAGAATGAGCGAGCAGTACTTC CASSAGLRMSEQYF
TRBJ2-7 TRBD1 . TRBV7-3 TGTGCCAGCAGCTTTCGGTTGGGACAGCCCTACGAGCAGTACTTC CASSFRLGQPYEQYF
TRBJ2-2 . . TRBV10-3 TGTGCCATCACTCGGCAGGGGAGCACCGGGGAGCTGTTTTTT CAITRQGSTGELFF
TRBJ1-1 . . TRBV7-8 TGTGCCAGCAGCTTCCGGGGGGTTATAAACACTGAAGCTTTCTTT CASSFRGVINTEAFF
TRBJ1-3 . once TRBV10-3 TGTGCCATCAGGGGGGGAACTGGAAACACCATATATTTT CAIRGGTGNTIYF
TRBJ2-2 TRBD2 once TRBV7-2 TGTGCCAGCAGCGCGCGATCTAAGCGGGGCGCAGTTGCCGGGGAGCTGTTTTTT CASSARSKRGAVAGELFF
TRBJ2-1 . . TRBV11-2 TGTGCCAGCAGGGACCGTTTTGGGGAAGATACCTACAATGAGCAGTTCTTC CASRDRFGEDTYNEQFF
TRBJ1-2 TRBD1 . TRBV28 TGTGCCAGCAGTGGTCGGGACAGCTACTTAGCTAACTATGGCTACACCTTC CASSGRDSYLANYGYTF
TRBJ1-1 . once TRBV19 TGTGCCAGTAGTGCAGGGAGAGGGACTGAAGCTTTCTTT CASSAGRGTEAFF
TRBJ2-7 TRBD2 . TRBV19 TGTGCCAGTAGTATTGGTCTAGCGGAGGGAAACGAGCAGTACTTC CASSIGLAEGNEQYF
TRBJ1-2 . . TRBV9 TGTGCCAGCAGCGTCGCAGGGCGGGATGGCTACACCTTC CASSVAGRDGYTF
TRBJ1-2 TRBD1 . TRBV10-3 TGTGCCATCAGTGAGTCGGGACAGGGGGTCGGCTACACCTTC CAISESGQGVGYTF
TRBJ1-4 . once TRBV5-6 TGTGCCAGCAGCTTGGGGCAGGGTTTTGAAAAACTGTTTTTT CASSLGQGFEKLFF
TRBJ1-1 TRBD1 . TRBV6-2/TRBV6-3 TGTGCCAGCAGTTACTCGGTGCAGGGGGCCCCATTAGGCACTGAAGCTTTCTTT CASSYSVQGAPLGTEAFF
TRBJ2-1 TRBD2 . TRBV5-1 TGCGCCAGCAGCTTCGGAAGCGGGAGGGACGATGAGCAGTTCTTC CASSFGSGRDDEQFF
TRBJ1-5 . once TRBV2 TGTGCCAGCAGTGAATCCCATAGCAATCAGCCCCAGCATTTT CASSESHSNQPQHF
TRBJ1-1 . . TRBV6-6 TGTGCCACAGGACGGATGAACACTGAAGCTTTCTTT CATGRMNTEAFF
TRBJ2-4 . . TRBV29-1 TGCAGCGCTTCACTAGAGTTCCTTCAGTACTTC CSASLEFLQYF
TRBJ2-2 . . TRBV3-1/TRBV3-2 TGTGCCAGCAGCCAACTATCTGGCAGGGGACGGACCGGGGAGCTGTTTTTT CASSQLSGRGRTGELFF
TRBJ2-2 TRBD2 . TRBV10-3 TGTGCCATCAGGAGTAGCGGGGGGGCCGGGGAGCTGTTTTTT CAIRSSGGAGELFF
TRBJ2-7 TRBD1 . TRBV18 TGTGCCAGCTCCCGGAAAGACAGGGGCGAGCAGTACTTC CASSRKDRGEQYF
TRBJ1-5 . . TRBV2 TGTGCCAGCAGCGTCGACCTTCAGAATCAGCCCCAGCATTTT CASSVDLQNQPQHF
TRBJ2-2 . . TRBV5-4 TGTGCCAGCAGCTTGGGGGCGGAGCTGTTTTTT CASSLGAELFF
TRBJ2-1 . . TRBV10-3 TGTGCCACTCTAAAGGGGGGGAACAATGAGCAGTTCTTC CATLKGGNNEQFF
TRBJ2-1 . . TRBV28 TGTGCCAGCAGTTTACCGACGGGGGCAAGTGAGCAGTTCTTC CASSLPTGASEQFF
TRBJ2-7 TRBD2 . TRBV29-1 TGCAGCGTTGGGACTAGCGGGGGCTCCTACGAGCAGTACTTC CSVGTSGGSYEQYF
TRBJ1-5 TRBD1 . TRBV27 TGTGCCAGCACTCCAGGACAGGTAAATCAGCCCCAGCATTTT CASTPGQVNQPQHF
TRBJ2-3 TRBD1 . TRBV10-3 TGTGCCATCAGTGAGTCGCAGGGGGCGGGGGATACGCAGTATTTT CAISESQGAGDTQYF
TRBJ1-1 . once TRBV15 TGTGCCACCAGCAAAGGACACGACCTGGGGACTGAAGCTTTCTTT CATSKGHDLGTEAFF
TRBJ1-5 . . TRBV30 TGTGCCTGGAGTGTGGGAGGGGAACATCAGCCCCAGCATTTT CAWSVGGEHQPQHF
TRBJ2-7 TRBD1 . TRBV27 TGTGCCAGCAGTGCCTCGGGACAGCACTCCTACGAGCAGTACTTC CASSASGQHSYEQYF
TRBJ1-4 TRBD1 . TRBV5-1 TGCGCCAGCAGCTCGGGACAGGGAAATATATGGGAAAAACTGTTTTTT CASSSGQGNIWEKLFF
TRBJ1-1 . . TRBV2 TGTGCCAGCAGTGAATTAGGCGGGGGTATGAACACTGAAGCTTTCTTT CASSELGGGMNTEAFF
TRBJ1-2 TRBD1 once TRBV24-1 TGTGCCACCAGTGATTGGGACAGGGGTGGCTACACCTTC CATSDWDRGGYTF
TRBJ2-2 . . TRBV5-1 TGCGCCAGCAGCTTGGGGACAGCCAACACCGGGGAGCTGTTTTTT CASSLGTANTGELFF
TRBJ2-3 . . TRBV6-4 TGTGCCAGCAGTGACTCTCTCGTCGGGGGCCAAAAGGATACGCAGTATTTT CASSDSLVGGQKDTQYF
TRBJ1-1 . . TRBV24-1 TGTGCCACCAGTGATTGGGAAAACGAAGCTTTCTTT CATSDWENEAFF
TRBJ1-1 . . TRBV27 TGTGCCAGCAGTTACACAGATCGGAACACTGAAGCTTTCTTT CASSYTDRNTEAFF
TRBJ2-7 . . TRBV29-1 TGCAGCGTTATCGGGATTACCTACGAGCAGTACTTC CSVIGITYEQYF
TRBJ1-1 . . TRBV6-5 TGTGCCAGCAGTTCCCCGGGGGGAGGGGCTGAAGCTTTCTTT CASSSPGGGAEAFF
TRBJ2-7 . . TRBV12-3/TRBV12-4 TGTGCCAGCAGTGCATATTTTGAGCAGTACTTC CASSAYFEQYF
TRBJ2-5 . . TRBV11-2 TGTGCCAGCAGCCCCCAGCAGGCGGAGACCCAGTACTTC CASSPQQAETQYF
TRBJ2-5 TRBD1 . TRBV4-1 TGCGCCAGCAGCCAAGACGGGACAGGGGGCATGGAGACCCAGTACTTC CASSQDGTGGMETQYF
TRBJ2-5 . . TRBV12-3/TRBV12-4 TGTGCCAGCAGTTTTCGGGGGCAAGAGACCCAGTACTTC CASSFRGQETQYF
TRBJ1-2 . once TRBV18 TGTGCCAGCTCACCCGACCCTAACTATGGCTACACCTTC CASSPDPNYGYTF
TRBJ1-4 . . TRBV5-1 TGCGCCAGCAGCTCTGGACCGCAACTTGCAACTAATGAAAAACTGTTTTTT CASSSGPQLATNEKLFF